This TCR beta chain came from a study of T cell changes during pregnancy in multiple sclerosis. To note about this clone: A junction boundary mismatches the germline segment, possibly from a read error.

Sequenced by immunoSEQ multiplex PCR; TCRdb stores in-frame clones only, minus some. The sample has about 40,000 clones, approximately 91% seen once. Germline assignment: CDR1 SSHAT and CDR2 FNYEAQ (reference sequence). The CDR3 totals 13 residues. The clonotype was recovered from a female donor in good health, enrolled as a control in a pregnancy study. The sample in question was CD4+ T cells from peripheral blood mononuclear cells, obtained in the second trimester of pregnancy. V is TRBV7-7 and J is TRBJ2-2; D gene uncertain. CDR3 bases: TGTGCTAGCAGGTCTAGTGGGACCGGGGAGCTGTTTTTT. Translation: CASRSSGTGELFF.